One T cell receptor (beta chain) is described in this entry. Its recognized antigen is unknown. Qualities for individual bases were not recorded, and no much larger clone is one base off. The TCR beta CDR3 regions were amplified from the RNA transcripts. The TCR CDR3 was subjected to a first round of RT-PCR using the HTBI primer set and the Qiagen OneStep RT-PCR kit. Libraries were constructed in a second round of multiplex PCR, after which size selection and purification were carried out. Paired-end sequencing of the libraries was performed with 100 bp reads on an Illumina HiSeq2000. The study's processing was this. SOAPnuke was used to process the raw data, throwing out any read that contained adapters or uncalled bases, had a mean Phred below 15, or lacked an exact constant-primer or identifier match. COPE v1.2.5 was used to merge the high-quality paired reads, and each unique nucleotide sequence was defined as a clonotype. MiTCR v1.1 was used to align the clonotypes against IMGT TRBV, TRBD and TRBJ reference segments. The analysis was restricted to V-J combinations with a frequency above 0.0001, which together covered over 99% of the repertoires. The TCS score was defined as F50 (clonal expansion) divided by E x V (chaos), with BLOSUM62-based TCRdist calculated between CDR3 peptides within each V-J. Welch's t-statistics and random forest reduced fewer than 600 V-J features to 13, which were used in a naive Bayes classifier (R e1071). TCRdb took the public reads, trimmed them with fastp at Q25, ran MiXCR for clone calling and kept in-frame beta chains. Entries that share a CDR3 protein sequence are merged under the most common genes and DNA. The V and J calls were not made by the authors but by TCRdb's processing. Here the sample has around 350,000 distinct CDR3 sequences; approximately 18% occur a single time. The top ten clones comprise 30% to 35% of the sample.

Per the germline V gene, MNHEY is the CDR1 and SVGAGI is the CDR2. The CDR3 starts with the cysteine, ends with the phenylalanine, and has 15 residues. The sequence is cut down to CDR3 DNA, 45 bases in frame from base 1. V loses 9 bases of germline sequence and J loses 1 base, and the interval between the two ends is 16 bases. Hyperthyroidism patients were aged 18 to 65 years and newly diagnosed, with disease duration of less than 2 months. The study excluded patients with uncontrolled infections, other autoimmune diseases, pregnancy or lactation. Diagnoses were established on the basis of clinical symptoms, serum thyroxine and TRAb, thyroid ultrasound, and orbital computed tomography. For progressor patients, blood was drawn at the first diagnosis of hyperthyroidism, before any ophthalmopathy symptoms had appeared. PBMCs were isolated from about 9.1 ml of fresh peripheral blood by Ficoll-Paque density gradient centrifugation. Progressor patients were initially diagnosed with Graves' hyperthyroidism and developed ophthalmopathy during follow-up. Total RNA was extracted using Trizol reagent, and RNA quality was assessed on an Agilent 2100 Bioanalyzer.

The data were taken from a study of T cells in Graves' hyperthyroidism and ophthalmopathy (dated by TCRdb to between 2019 and 2020). About the investigation overall: Peripheral blood was collected at initial diagnosis, before any treatment. A discovery cohort of around 100 patients, about 43 with Graves' ophthalmopathy and approximately 57 with stable Graves' hyperthyroidism, was used to find distinguishing TCR V-J signatures. The approximately 95 discovery patients were divided at random into training and test sets in a 7:3 ratio. After sampling, hyperthyroidism patients received methimazole starting at 30 mg daily, and ophthalmopathy patients received high-dose intravenous methylprednisolone. An independent validation cohort of under 20 hyperthyroidism patients and over 15 patients who later progressed to ophthalmopathy tested prospective prediction of ophthalmopathy. The paper reports TCR Vbeta CDR3 sequencing of more than 120 peripheral blood samples: around 45 ophthalmopathy, approximately 74 hyperthyroidism and approximately 17 progressor patients. In several Graves' hyperthyroidism patients, the study also compared T-cell repertoires from thyroid tissue with T-cell repertoires from blood.

Broader findings and caveats from the paper: A model built on a 13 V-J signature distinguished ophthalmopathy from stable hyperthyroidism, reaching roughly 88% sensitivity and about 81% specificity in cross-validation and 80%/75% in testing. In validation, the model predicted progression to ophthalmopathy with around 71% sensitivity and about 72% specificity, a median of 6.5 months before onset. Most expanded thyroid clonotypes (frequency above 0.001) were also found in blood, which suggests that blood repertoires may mirror thyroid immune responses. Sample size was not statistically predetermined, and blinding of investigators to group allocation was not performed.

The chain joins TRBV6-5 to TRBJ1-5; a tentative D match to TRBD1 spans 6 bases. Sequenced material: blood. This TCR was sampled from a woman in her thirties with Graves' hyperthyroidism that later progressed to Graves' ophthalmopathy. This receptor carries the CDR3 CARDRQVGSNQPQHF. The nucleotides are TGTGCCAGGGATAGACAGGTTGGAAGCAATCAGCCCCAGCATTTT.